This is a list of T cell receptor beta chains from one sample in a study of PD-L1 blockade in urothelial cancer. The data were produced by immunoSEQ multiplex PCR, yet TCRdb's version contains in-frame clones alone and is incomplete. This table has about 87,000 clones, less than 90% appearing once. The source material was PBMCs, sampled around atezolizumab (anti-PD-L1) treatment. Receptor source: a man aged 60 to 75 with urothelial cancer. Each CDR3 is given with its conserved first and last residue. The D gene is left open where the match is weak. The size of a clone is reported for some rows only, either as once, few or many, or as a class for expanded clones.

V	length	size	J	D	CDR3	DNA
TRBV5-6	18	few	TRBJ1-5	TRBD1	CASSLGPGGTGDNQPQHF	TGTGCCAGCAGCTTGGGGCCTGGGGGGACAGGGGACAATCAGCCCCAGCATTTT
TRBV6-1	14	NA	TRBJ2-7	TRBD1	CASSPRQGTYEQYF	TGTGCCAGCAGTCCCAGACAGGGAACCTACGAGCAGTACTTC
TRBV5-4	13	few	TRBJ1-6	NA	CASSLESGSPLHF	TGTGCCAGCAGCTTGGAATCCGGTTCACCCCTCCACTTT
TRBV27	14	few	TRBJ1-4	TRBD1	CASSSDRGNEKLFF	TGTGCCAGCAGTTCCGACAGGGGAAATGAAAAACTGTTTTTT
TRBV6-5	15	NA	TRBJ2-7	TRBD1	CASSLHWTGIGEQYF	TGTGCCAGTAGTCTCCATTGGACAGGGATCGGCGAGCAGTACTTC
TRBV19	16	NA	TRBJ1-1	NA	CASSISGGAGNTEAFF	TGTGCCAGTAGTATAAGCGGGGGGGCAGGGAACACTGAAGCTTTCTTT
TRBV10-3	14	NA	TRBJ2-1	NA	CAIARRVGGNEQFF	TGTGCCATCGCTCGGCGGGTAGGAGGGAATGAGCAGTTCTTC
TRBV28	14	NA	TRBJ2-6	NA	CASSLSPGANVLTF	TGTGCCAGCAGTTTATCTCCTGGGGCCAACGTCCTGACTTTC
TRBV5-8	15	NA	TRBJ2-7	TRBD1	CASSLAGTVVYEQYF	TGTGCCAGCAGCTTGGCCGGGACAGTCGTCTACGAGCAGTACTTC
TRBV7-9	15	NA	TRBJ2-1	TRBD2	CASSFFSGGRNEQFF	TGTGCCAGCAGCTTTTTCTCGGGAGGGCGCAATGAGCAGTTCTTC
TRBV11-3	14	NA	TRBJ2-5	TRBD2	CASSGTSGGETQYF	TGTGCCAGCAGCGGGACTAGCGGGGGAGAGACCCAGTACTTC
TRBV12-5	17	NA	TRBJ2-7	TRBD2	CASGLAPPSGLSYEQYF	TGTGCTAGTGGTTTGGCACCCCCTAGCGGCCTCTCCTACGAGCAGTACTTC
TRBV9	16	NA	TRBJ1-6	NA	CASSPSGGRTNSPLHF	TGTGCCAGCAGCCCTTCGGGGGGCAGGACTAATTCACCCCTCCACTTT
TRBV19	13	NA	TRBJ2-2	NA	CASSTYYTGELFF	TGTGCCAGTAGTACCTACTACACCGGGGAGCTGTTTTTT
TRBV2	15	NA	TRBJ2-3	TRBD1	CASLFSTGPTDTQYF	TGTGCCAGCCTATTCTCGACAGGGCCCACAGATACGCAGTATTTT
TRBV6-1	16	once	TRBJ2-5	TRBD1	CASSVGQEEGWETQYF	TGTGCCAGCAGTGTCGGACAGGAAGAGGGGTGGGAGACCCAGTACTTC
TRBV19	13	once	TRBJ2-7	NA	CASSATGNPEQYF	TGTGCCAGTAGTGCCACGGGGAACCCCGAGCAGTACTTC
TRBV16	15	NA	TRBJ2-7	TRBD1	CASSPTSGQGGEQYF	TGTGCCAGCAGCCCAACAAGCGGACAGGGGGGCGAGCAGTACTTC
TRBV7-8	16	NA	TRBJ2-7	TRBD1	CASSLPTGTGAYEQYF	TGTGCCAGCAGCTTACCAACCGGGACAGGGGCCTACGAGCAGTACTTC
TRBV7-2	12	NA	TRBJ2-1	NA	CASSLAGGIKFF	TGTGCCAGCAGCTTAGCGGGCGGGATCAAGTTCTTC
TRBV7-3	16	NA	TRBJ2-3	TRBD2	CASSLRPGGPPDTQYF	TGTGCCAGCAGCTTACGACCGGGGGGGCCCCCAGATACGCAGTATTTT
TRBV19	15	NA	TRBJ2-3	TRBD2	CASSRLAGLTDTQYF	TGTGCCAGTAGTCGACTAGCGGGGTTAACAGATACGCAGTATTTT
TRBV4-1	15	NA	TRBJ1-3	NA	CASSQFEDSGNTIYF	TGCGCCAGCAGCCAATTTGAGGACAGTGGAAACACCATATATTTT
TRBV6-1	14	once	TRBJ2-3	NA	CASSVPEPTDTQYF	TGTGCCAGCAGTGTGCCGGAGCCCACAGATACGCAGTATTTT
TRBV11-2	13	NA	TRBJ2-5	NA	CASSTGLRETQYF	TGTGCCAGCAGCACCGGACTCCGGGAGACCCAGTACTTC
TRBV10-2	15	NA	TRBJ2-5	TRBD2	CASSLAGLVGETQYF	TGCGCCAGCAGTTTAGCGGGGTTGGTGGGAGAGACCCAGTACTTC